This T cell receptor (beta chain) was documented in a study of T cells in Graves' hyperthyroidism and ophthalmopathy. Broader study findings: Expanded thyroid clonotypes (above 0.001) were mostly also found in blood.

This clonotype occurred a few times. Its cognate antigen is unknown. Amplification of TCR beta CDR3 regions used RNA as the template. HTBI primers were the set used in a first-round RT-PCR of the TCR CDR3. MiXCR, applied by TCRdb to the multiplex PCR reads, yields one record per CDR3 protein. The data contain hundreds of thousands of distinct CDR3 sequences, approximately 42% of them singletons. Sequencing was performed on peripheral blood or thyroid tissue (not recorded which). This sequence was found in an adult man with Graves' disease, either hyperthyroidism or ophthalmopathy (not recorded which).

The CDR3 coding sequence is TGCGCCAGCAGCTCCGGCCCAGGCAACCAAGAGACCCAGTACTTC. Amino acids: CASSSGPGNQETQYF. The genes are TRBV5-1 and TRBJ2-5, with no clear D. CDR3 length: 15 amino acids. Germline V lookup: CDR1 SGHRS, CDR2 YFSETQ. Between the trimmed V and J ends, which lost 3 bases and 0 bases, there was a span of 12 bases.